Listed below are T cell receptor beta chains from one sample, sequenced in a study of T cell responses to AZD1222 COVID-19 vaccine. Clones were read by immunoSEQ multiplex PCR, and TCRdb kept only the in-frame ones, dropping some. This sample has 90,000 or so clones, with 89% found just once. Source: peripheral blood, taken 28 days after the second AZD1222 dose. Receptor source: an adult who received the AZD1222 COVID-19 vaccine. CDR3s include the opening cysteine and the closing phenylalanine or tryptophan. Fields, in order: clone size, J gene, V gene, D gene, CDR3 protein, CDR3 DNA. D genes are given only for firm matches. Rows give clone size only sometimes, using once, few, many, or a class for an expanded clone.

clone_size: .; j_call: TRBJ1-2; v_call: TRBV5-6; d_call: .; cdr3_aa: CASSLTVGPYGYTF; cdr3_nt: TGTGCCAGCAGCTTAACAGTGGGACCCTATGGCTACACCTTC
clone_size: few; j_call: TRBJ1-5; v_call: TRBV5-8; d_call: .; cdr3_aa: CASSLDGVSNQPQHF; cdr3_nt: TGTGCCAGCAGCTTGGACGGGGTTAGCAATCAGCCCCAGCATTTT
clone_size: .; j_call: TRBJ1-6; v_call: TRBV19; d_call: .; cdr3_aa: CASSSQGSNSPLHF; cdr3_nt: TGTGCCAGTAGTTCCCAGGGGAGTAATTCACCCCTCCACTTT
clone_size: .; j_call: TRBJ2-2; v_call: TRBV7-7; d_call: TRBD2; cdr3_aa: CASSRGGARTGELFF; cdr3_nt: TGTGCTAGCAGCCGCGGGGGGGCTCGGACCGGGGAGCTGTTTTTT
clone_size: .; j_call: TRBJ2-7; v_call: TRBV25-1; d_call: .; cdr3_aa: CASSGFYEQYF; cdr3_nt: TGTGCCAGCAGTGGGTTCTACGAGCAGTACTTC
clone_size: .; j_call: TRBJ1-2; v_call: TRBV6-5; d_call: TRBD1; cdr3_aa: CASSAARQGDYGYTF; cdr3_nt: TGTGCCAGCAGCGCAGCCCGACAGGGAGACTATGGCTACACCTTC
clone_size: .; j_call: TRBJ1-6; v_call: TRBV7-2; d_call: .; cdr3_aa: CASSFQGPTPLHF; cdr3_nt: TGTGCCAGCAGCTTTCAGGGACCGACACCCCTCCACTTT
clone_size: few; j_call: TRBJ1-2; v_call: TRBV3-1/TRBV3-2; d_call: TRBD1; cdr3_aa: CASRAMDRGPDGYTF; cdr3_nt: TGTGCCAGCAGGGCGATGGACAGGGGGCCTGATGGCTACACCTTC
clone_size: .; j_call: TRBJ1-1; v_call: TRBV7-3; d_call: .; cdr3_aa: CASRKGENTEAFF; cdr3_nt: TGTGCCAGCAGAAAGGGGGAGAACACTGAAGCTTTCTTT
clone_size: .; j_call: TRBJ2-1; v_call: TRBV3-1/TRBV3-2; d_call: TRBD2; cdr3_aa: CASSQDLLAGGGNNEQFF; cdr3_nt: TGTGCCAGCAGCCAAGACTTACTAGCGGGGGGCGGTAACAATGAGCAGTTCTTC
clone_size: .; j_call: TRBJ2-5; v_call: TRBV7-3; d_call: .; cdr3_aa: CASSSGLGPQETQYF; cdr3_nt: TGTGCCAGCAGCTCCGGTTTGGGGCCCCAAGAGACCCAGTACTTC
clone_size: .; j_call: TRBJ2-3; v_call: TRBV6-5; d_call: .; cdr3_aa: CASRQPRGTDTQYF; cdr3_nt: TGTGCCAGCAGACAACCGCGGGGCACAGATACGCAGTATTTT
clone_size: .; j_call: TRBJ1-5; v_call: TRBV6-2/TRBV6-3; d_call: .; cdr3_aa: CASSYRPSGGSNQPQHF; cdr3_nt: TGTGCCAGCAGTTACCGTCCCTCGGGGGGTAGCAATCAGCCCCAGCATTTT
clone_size: .; j_call: TRBJ1-2; v_call: TRBV4-2; d_call: TRBD1; cdr3_aa: CASNLDRGGDRGGYTF; cdr3_nt: TGTGCCAGCAACCTGGACAGGGGAGGGGACAGAGGTGGCTACACCTTC
clone_size: .; j_call: TRBJ2-1; v_call: TRBV7-3; d_call: .; cdr3_aa: CASSQTTSRGDEQFF; cdr3_nt: TGTGCCAGCAGCCAAACGACTAGCAGGGGCGATGAGCAGTTCTTC
clone_size: .; j_call: TRBJ2-2; v_call: TRBV15; d_call: TRBD1; cdr3_aa: CATSRDLGRGSGELFF; cdr3_nt: TGTGCCACCAGCAGAGATCTGGGCAGGGGGTCCGGGGAGCTGTTTTTT
clone_size: .; j_call: TRBJ1-2; v_call: TRBV11-2; d_call: .; cdr3_aa: CASSLVGQAAYGYTF; cdr3_nt: TGTGCCAGCAGCTTAGTAGGGCAGGCGGCATATGGCTACACCTTC
clone_size: .; j_call: TRBJ2-7; v_call: TRBV5-4; d_call: .; cdr3_aa: CASRWRDKHPSYEQYF; cdr3_nt: TGTGCCAGCAGGTGGAGGGACAAACACCCTTCGTACGAGCAGTACTTC
clone_size: .; j_call: TRBJ2-2; v_call: TRBV7-3; d_call: .; cdr3_aa: CASSSYRGELFF; cdr3_nt: TGTGCCAGCAGCTCCTATCGGGGGGAGCTGTTTTTT
clone_size: .; j_call: TRBJ1-4; v_call: TRBV18; d_call: .; cdr3_aa: CASSRRVGTNEKLFF; cdr3_nt: TGTGCCAGCTCACGTCGGGTTGGAACTAATGAAAAACTGTTTTTT
clone_size: few; j_call: TRBJ1-3; v_call: TRBV4-3; d_call: .; cdr3_aa: CASSQVGGLAGNTIYF; cdr3_nt: TGCGCCAGCAGCCAAGTGGGGGGGCTAGCTGGAAACACCATATATTTT
clone_size: .; j_call: TRBJ1-6; v_call: TRBV7-3; d_call: TRBD1; cdr3_aa: CASSPGTGKSPLHF; cdr3_nt: TGTGCCAGCAGCCCCGGGACAGGTAAATCACCCCTCCACTTT